This TCR beta chain is drawn from a study of technical replicates of blood from a few donors. Clones were read by immunoSEQ multiplex PCR, and TCRdb kept only the in-frame ones, dropping some. The data show about 62,000 clones, more than 75% seen once. This CDR3 is built from 13 residues. Looked up from germline, CDR1 is SGHVS and CDR2 is FQNEAQ. Trimming stripped 4 bases from V and 3 bases from J, with 6 bases between. The gene calls are TRBV7-8 and TRBJ2-2, with D hard to call. Source material: PBMCs. The TCR comes from a human donor in good health. Some clones in this sample may be carry-over from other donors' samples. The CDR3 sequence is CASSSEDTGELFF. The CDR3 region has the DNA TGTGCCAGCAGCTCCGAGGACACCGGGGAGCTGTTTTTT.